These 27 T cell receptor beta chains were sequenced from one sample in a study of blood T cells in healthy people across ages. The second PCR ran roughly 6 to 11 cycles with a sample-barcoded 5' primer and J-beta primers. TCRdb reprocessed the 5' RACE reads with MiXCR, giving one entry per CDR3 protein. The sample holds about 1.5 million distinct CDR3 sequences, 35% to 45% seen once. What was sequenced was blood. These receptors all come from a woman in her late teens or twenties in good health.

V and J are TRBV20-1 and TRBJ2-1; unclear D gene. The CDR3 totals 11 residues. V was pared by 4 bases and J by 8 bases, with 9 bases between. CDR1 is DFQATT, CDR2 SNEGSKA, per germline (reference sequence). The CDR3 nucleotides read TGCAGTGCTACCAGCTGGGATGAGCAGTTCTTC. Its translation is CSATSWDEQFF.

V gene TRBV27 combines with J gene TRBJ1-5, with D unresolved. V lost 1 base and J 1 base, leaving 8 bases between the germline ends. Germline-derived CDR1 and CDR2 are MNHEY and SMNVEV (reference sequence). The CDR3 has 15 residues. DNA for the CDR3: TGTGCCAGCAGTTTATATAGCGGCAGCAATCAGCCCCAGCATTTT. Amino acids: CASSLYSGSNQPQHF.

The chain joins TRBV7-2 to TRBJ2-3; D perhaps matches TRBD1 (6 bases). This CDR3 has 16 amino acids. Deletions cut 5 bases from V and 1 base from J, with 16 bases between. Per germline, CDR1 SGHTA and CDR2 FQGNSA. For the CDR3, the DNA is TGTGCCAGCAGCCCTGGGGGCGGTTCAGGCACAGATACGCAGTATTTT. Residues: CASSPGGGSGTDTQYF.

The sample holds one count of this clonotype. V and J are TRBV7-2 and TRBJ2-3; 9 nucleotides match TRBD2. With 5 bases clipped from V and 8 bases from J, the junction kept 8 bases outside the gene matches. CDR1 and CDR2 (germline): SGHTA, FQGNSA. The CDR3 spans 14 residues. CDR3 loop: CASSHSGGGITQYF. CDR3 coding DNA: TGTGCCAGCAGCCATAGCGGGGGAGGGATTACGCAGTATTTT. The variable domain in full, completed from reference TRBV7-2 and TRBJ2-3, reads GAGVSQSPSNKVTEKGKDVELRCDPISGHTALYWYRQSLGQGLEFLIYFQGNSAPDKSGLPSDRFSAERTGGSVSTLTIQRTQQEDSAVYLCASSHSGGGITQYFGPGTRLTVL.

For the CDR3, the DNA is TGCAGCTACGCGACTAGCGGGGGGAACGAGCAGTACTTC. It encodes CSYATSGGNEQYF. V and J are TRBV29-1 and TRBJ2-5; 13 bases match TRBD2. The end of the DNA aligns better with TRBJ2-7, so the J call may be wrong. The CDR3 consists of 13 residues. CDR1 is SQVTM and CDR2 is ANQGSEA in the germline V gene.

Many counts were recorded for this clonotype. The chain uses TRBV6-2 or TRBV6-3 and TRBJ2-7; the D is unclear. The V gene lost 2 bases and the J gene lost 2 bases, with 4 bases spanning the gap. This CDR3 region has 12 residues. Germline loops: CDR1 MNHEY, CDR2 SVGEGT. The CDR3 reads CASSYTAYEQYF. The CDR3, as DNA: TGTGCCAGCAGTTACACCGCCTACGAGCAGTACTTC.

The rearrangement uses TRBV7-9 and TRBJ2-1; TRBD1 might be the D (5 bases). V lost 7 bases and J 5 bases, leaving 18 bases between the germline ends. This CDR3 spans 15 amino acids. Germline V gives CDR1 SEHNR, CDR2 FQNEAQ (reference sequence). CDR3 sequence (DNA): TGTGCCAGCACCTCGCCGGACATTCTTAACAATGAGCAGTTCTTC. Its translation: CASTSPDILNNEQFF. The full variable domain, with the rest looked up from reference TRBV7-9 and TRBJ2-1, is DTGVSQNPRHKITKRGQNVTFRCDPISEHNRLYWYRQTLGQGPEFLTYFQNEAQLEKSRLLSDRFSAERPKGSFSTLEIQRTEQGDSAMYLCASTSPDILNNEQFFGPGTRLTVL.

This clonotype was recorded many times. At one end the junction does not follow the germline gene, possibly because of a read error. The chain carries TRBV27 and TRBJ1-5; D may be TRBD1 (5 bases). There are 13 residues in the CDR3. Looked up from germline, CDR1 is MNHEY and CDR2 is SMNVEV (reference sequence). This CDR3 is CASSLSGNQPQHF. The DNA of the CDR3 is TGTGCCAGCAGCTTATCAGGGAATCAGCCCCAGCATTTT.

The V call is TRBV20-1, the J call TRBJ2-3; a possible D gene is TRBD2 (6 bases). The V gene lost 6 bases and the J gene lost 6 bases, with 19 bases spanning the gap. Germline V gene lookup returns CDR1 DFQATT and CDR2 SNEGSKA (reference sequence). The CDR3 is 14 amino acids. The DNA for the CDR3 is TGCAGTGCCTCCAGCGGGCAGGTTGGTGATACGCAGTATTTT. This encodes CSASSGQVGDTQYF.

This clonotype was counted a few times. The chain combines TRBV2 with TRBJ1-4; 12 bases match TRBD1. V lost 6 bases and J lost 11; bases outside the gene matches: 4. Germline assignment: CDR1 SNHLY and CDR2 FYNNEI. This CDR3 is 13 amino acids long. CDR3 sequence (DNA): TGTGCCAGCAGCGGGGACAGGGGGCAGAAACTGTTTTTT. Translated: CASSGDRGQKLFF. Full variable domain (outside the CDR3, taken from reference TRBV2 and TRBJ1-4): EPEVTQTPSHQVTQMGQEVILRCVPISNHLYFYWYRQILGQKVEFLVSFYNNEISEKSEIFDDQFSVERPDGSNFTLKIRSTKLEDSAMYFCASSGDRGQKLFFGSGTQLSVL.

This clonotype was seen a few times. The chain employs TRBV28 and TRBJ1-2; D uncertain. Germline assignment: CDR1 MDHEN and CDR2 SYDVKM. V was shortened by 2 bases and J by 2 bases, with 6 bases between the two germline ends. This CDR3 is built from 13 residues. CDR3 sequence (DNA): TGTGCCAGCAGTTTAGGGAAAAACTATGGCTACACCTTC. It translates to CASSLGKNYGYTF.

The V and J genes are TRBV12-3 or TRBV12-4 and TRBJ1-2; D remains unclear. V was pared by 6 bases and J by 7 bases, with 12 bases between. This CDR3 has 12 residues. CDR3 coding DNA: TGTGCCAGCAGCTTCAGGATAGGTGGCTACACCTTC. Translating it yields CASSFRIGGYTF.

This clonotype was recorded a few times. The chain has TRBV11-2 and TRBJ2-7; D tentatively fits TRBD1 or TRBD2 (5 bases each). CDR1 is SGHAT and CDR2 is FQNNGV in the germline V gene. The CDR3 length is 17 residues. Trimming shortened V by 1 base and J by 0 bases, and 16 bases separated the two germline ends. The CDR3 region has the DNA TGTGCCAGCAGCTTAGGCCCCGGTAGGGACCACTCCTACGAGCAGTACTTC. Translation gives CASSLGPGRDHSYEQYF.

This clonotype has a count of ten or more. J is TRBJ2-2 and V is TRBV9, with unresolved D. Germline V gene sequence: CDR1 SGDLS, CDR2 YYNGEE. CDR3 length: 17 residues. Trimming took 0 bases from V and 0 from J, leaving 12 bases between them. CDR3 residues: CASSVEDHLANTGELFF. The CDR3 DNA is TGTGCCAGCAGCGTAGAAGACCACCTCGCGAACACCGGGGAGCTGTTTTTT.

V is TRBV5-1 and J is TRBJ2-5, with D uncertain. The CDR3 covers 14 residues. The germline gives CDR1 SGHRS, CDR2 YFSETQ. V was pared by 4 bases and J by 1 base, with 11 bases between. CDR3 sequence: CASSVIATQETQYF. CDR3 nucleotide sequence: TGCGCCAGCAGCGTGATAGCTACCCAAGAGACCCAGTACTTC.

This chain connects TRBV12-3 or TRBV12-4 to TRBJ2-1, with TRBD1 identical over 9 bases. V shed 11 bases and J 0 bases; nucleotides not matched to a gene: 11. The CDR3 spans 16 residues. CDR3 amino acids: CAGTNRGPSSYNEQFF. The CDR3 bases are TGTGCCGGCACAAACAGGGGGCCAAGCTCCTACAATGAGCAGTTCTTC.

V usage is TRBV7-9 and J usage is TRBJ2-5; 10 bases match TRBD2. The CDR3 runs 14 residues. CDR1 is SEHNR, CDR2 FQNEAQ, per germline (reference sequence). V gave up 7 bases and J gave up 11 bases; unmatched junction bases: 13. The CDR3 DNA follows: TGTGCCAGCACCAACCCTAGCGGGAGACATGAGCAGTACTTC. As protein: CASTNPSGRHEQYF.

The gene calls are TRBV5-1 and TRBJ2-7; the match to TRBD2 covers 9 bases. CDR1 and CDR2 from the germline V gene are SGHRS and YFSETQ. This CDR3 region has 14 residues. Germline trimming cut 3 bases from V and 5 bases from J; bases unmatched to any gene: 6. Here the CDR3 DNA reads TGCGCCAGCAGCTACCCGGGACTAGCAGACGAGCAGTACTTC. It codes for CASSYPGLADEQYF. Filled out from reference TRBV5-1 and TRBJ2-7, the complete variable domain reads KAGVTQTPRYLIKTRGQQVTLSCSPISGHRSVSWYQQTPGQGLQFLFEYFSETQRNKGNFPGRFSGRQFSNSRSEMNVSTLELGDSALYLCASSYPGLADEQYFGPGTRLTVT.

The V gene is TRBV7-2, the J gene TRBJ2-5; a weak D match, TRBD1 (5 bases). From germline, CDR1 is SGHTA and CDR2 FQGNSA. Trimming took 5 bases from V and 7 from J, leaving 14 bases between them. CDR3 length: 13 amino acids. CDR3 coding DNA: TGTGCCAGCAGCCCCCAGGGCGCGCGGACCCAGTACTTC. Translation gives CASSPQGARTQYF.

The gene calls are TRBV6-2 or TRBV6-3 and TRBJ1-2; TRBD1 might be the D (5 bases). CDR3 length: 13 residues. Trimming cost V 5 bases and J 8 bases, with 15 bases left between them. Germline V gives CDR1 MNHEY, CDR2 SVGEGT. For the CDR3, the DNA is TGTGCCAGCAGTGACGGGACCTGGGAAGGCTACACCTTC. Encoded protein: CASSDGTWEGYTF.

Many counts were recorded for this clonotype. The V call is TRBV29-1, the J call TRBJ2-1, with TRBD2 as a possible D gene (6 bases). The CDR3 has 14 amino acids. Trimming removed 7 bases from V and 3 bases from J, with 16 bases in between. Germline V gene sequence: CDR1 SQVTM, CDR2 ANQGSEA. The CDR3 nucleotides are TGCAGCGCCAGGGACTTACTCCGCTACAATGAGCAGTTCTTC. Translating it yields CSARDLLRYNEQFF.

This chain joins TRBV15 and TRBJ2-3; a possible D gene is TRBD1 (5 bases). The CDR3 is made up of 13 amino acids. The V gene's germline CDR1 is LNHNV and CDR2 YYDKDF (reference sequence). V was shortened by 0 bases and J by 10 bases, with 11 bases between the two germline ends. CDR3 region: CATSREWQGAQYF. CDR3 coding DNA: TGTGCCACCAGCAGAGAATGGCAGGGCGCGCAGTATTTT.

The chain uses TRBV28 and TRBJ1-2, with 9 nucleotides matching TRBD1. Trimming at V came to 1 base and at J to 8 bases, leaving 5 bases not matched to a gene. The length of the CDR3 is 14 residues. Germline lookup yields CDR1 MDHEN and CDR2 SYDVKM. The CDR3 coding sequence is TGTGCCAGCAGTTTATACCGGGACAGGGTCGGCTACACCTTC. This codes for CASSLYRDRVGYTF.

This clonotype was seen a few times. The chain employs TRBV12-5 and TRBJ2-5; D is ambiguous. Matching the DNA end better, TRBJ2-7 makes the J call doubtful. The CDR3 is 12 residues long. From germline, CDR1 is LGHNT and CDR2 FRNRAP. The CDR3 protein is CASGLAKAEQYF. For the CDR3, the DNA is TGTGCTAGTGGTTTGGCTAAGGCCGAGCAGTACTTC.

The V and J genes are TRBV7-2 and TRBJ2-4; either TRBD1 or TRBD2 may supply D (5 bases each). The CDR3 loop spans 17 amino acids. The V and J ends lost 1 base and 1 base respectively, with 14 bases between them. The germline V gene has CDR1 SGHTA and CDR2 FQGNSA. This CDR3 is CASSLEGRLTAKNIQYF. CDR3 DNA: TGTGCCAGCAGCTTAGAGGGACGGCTGACCGCCAAAAACATTCAGTACTTC.

This clonotype was seen a handful of times. V gene TRBV20-1 combines with J gene TRBJ2-3; D not certain. Trimming removed 2 bases from V and 4 bases from J, with 4 bases in between. The CDR3 covers 11 residues. Germline V CDR1 and CDR2: DFQATT, SNEGSKA (reference sequence). The CDR3 loop is CSARISDTQYF. The DNA of the CDR3 is TGCAGTGCTAGAATTTCAGATACGCAGTATTTT.

This clonotype turned up a few times. The chain employs TRBV7-8 and TRBJ1-1, with a weak D call TRBD1 (5 bases). Germline V lookup: CDR1 SGHVS, CDR2 FQNEAQ. The CDR3 runs to 14 residues. V lost 5 bases, J lost 10 bases, and 20 bases lay in between. In DNA, the CDR3 is TGTGCCAGCAGCGACCCGAGGTGGCAGGGTGTAGCTTTCTTT. The encoded protein is CASSDPRWQGVAFF.